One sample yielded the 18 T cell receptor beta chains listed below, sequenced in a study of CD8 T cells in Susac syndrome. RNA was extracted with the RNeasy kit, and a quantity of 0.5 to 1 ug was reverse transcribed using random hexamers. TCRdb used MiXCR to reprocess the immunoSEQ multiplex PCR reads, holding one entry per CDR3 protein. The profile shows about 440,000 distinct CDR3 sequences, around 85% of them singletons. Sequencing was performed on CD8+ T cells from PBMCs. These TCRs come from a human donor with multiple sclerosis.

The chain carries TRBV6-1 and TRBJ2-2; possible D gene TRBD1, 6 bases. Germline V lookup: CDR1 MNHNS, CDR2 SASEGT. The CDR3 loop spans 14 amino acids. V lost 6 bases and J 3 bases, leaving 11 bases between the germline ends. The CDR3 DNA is TGTGCCAGCAGCAGGACAGATGACACCGGGGAGCTGTTTTTT. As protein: CASSRTDDTGELFF.

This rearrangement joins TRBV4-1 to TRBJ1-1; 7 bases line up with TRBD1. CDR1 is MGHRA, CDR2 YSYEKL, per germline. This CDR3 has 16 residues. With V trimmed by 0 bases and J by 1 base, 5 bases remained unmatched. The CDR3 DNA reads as TGCGCCAGCAGCCAAGAGGTGAGACAGGGGAACACTGAAGCTTTCTTT. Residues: CASSQEVRQGNTEAFF.

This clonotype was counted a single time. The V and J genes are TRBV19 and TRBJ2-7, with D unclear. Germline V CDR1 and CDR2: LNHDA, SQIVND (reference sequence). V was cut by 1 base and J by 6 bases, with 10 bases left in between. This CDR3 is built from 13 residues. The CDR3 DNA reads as TGTGCCAGTAGTATAGGCCCGGGCGGCGAGCAGTACTTC. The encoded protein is CASSIGPGGEQYF.

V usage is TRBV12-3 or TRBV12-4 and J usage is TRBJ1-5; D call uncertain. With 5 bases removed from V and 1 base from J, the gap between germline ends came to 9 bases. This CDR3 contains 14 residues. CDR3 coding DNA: TGTGCCAGCAGTCCCGGTAGGAGCAATCAGCCCCAGCATTTT. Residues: CASSPGRSNQPQHF.

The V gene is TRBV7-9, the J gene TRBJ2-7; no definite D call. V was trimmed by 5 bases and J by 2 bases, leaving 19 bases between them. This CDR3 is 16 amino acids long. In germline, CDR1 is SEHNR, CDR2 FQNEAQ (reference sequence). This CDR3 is CASSPPNPSTAYEQYF. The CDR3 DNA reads TGTGCCAGCAGCCCCCCAAACCCCAGTACGGCCTACGAGCAGTACTTC.

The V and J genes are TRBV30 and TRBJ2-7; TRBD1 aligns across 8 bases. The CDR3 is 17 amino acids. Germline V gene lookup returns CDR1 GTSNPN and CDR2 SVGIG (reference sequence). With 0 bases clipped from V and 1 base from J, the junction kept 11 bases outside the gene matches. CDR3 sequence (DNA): TGTGCCTGGAGTGTGGCTCTAACGGGACAGGAGTCCTACGAGCAGTACTTC. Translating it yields CAWSVALTGQESYEQYF.

CDR3 sequence (DNA): TGTGCCAGCAGCCAAGATATGGGGCCGCCAACCAATCAGCCCCAGCATTTT. It codes for CASSQDMGPPTNQPQHF. The rearrangement uses TRBV4-2 and TRBJ1-5; D may be TRBD1 (5 bases). V gave up 0 bases and J gave up 3 bases, with 15 bases separating them. From germline, CDR1 is LGHNA and CDR2 YNFKEQ. CDR3 length: 17 residues.

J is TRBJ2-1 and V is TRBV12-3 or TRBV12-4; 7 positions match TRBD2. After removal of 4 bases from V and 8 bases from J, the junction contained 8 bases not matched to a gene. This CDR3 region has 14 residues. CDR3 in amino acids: CASSSSTSWYEQFF. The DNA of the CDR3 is TGTGCCAGCAGTTCCTCGACTAGCTGGTATGAGCAGTTCTTC.

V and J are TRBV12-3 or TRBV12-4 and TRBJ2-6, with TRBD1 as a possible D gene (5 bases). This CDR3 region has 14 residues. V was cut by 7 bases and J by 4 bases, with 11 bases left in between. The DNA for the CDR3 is TGTGCCAGCATCATCCCAGGGGGGGCCAACGTCCTGACTTTC. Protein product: CASIIPGGANVLTF.

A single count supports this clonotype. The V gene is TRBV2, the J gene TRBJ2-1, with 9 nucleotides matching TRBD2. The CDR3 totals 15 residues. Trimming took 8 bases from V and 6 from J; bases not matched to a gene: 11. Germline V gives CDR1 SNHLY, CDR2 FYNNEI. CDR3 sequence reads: CASLVLAGIINEQFF. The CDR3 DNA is TGTGCCAGCCTCGTCCTAGCGGGGATCATCAATGAGCAGTTCTTC.

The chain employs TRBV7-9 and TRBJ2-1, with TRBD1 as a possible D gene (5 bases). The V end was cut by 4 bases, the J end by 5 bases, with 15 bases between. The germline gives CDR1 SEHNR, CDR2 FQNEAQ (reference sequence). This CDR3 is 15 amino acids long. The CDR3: CASSSLTTGDNEQFF. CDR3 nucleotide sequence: TGTGCCAGCAGCTCTTTAACTACAGGCGACAATGAGCAGTTCTTC.

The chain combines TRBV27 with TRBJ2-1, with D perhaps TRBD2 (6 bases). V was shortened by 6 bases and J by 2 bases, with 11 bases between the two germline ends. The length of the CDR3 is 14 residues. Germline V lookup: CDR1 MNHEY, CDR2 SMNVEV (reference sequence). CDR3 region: CASRPGETYNEQFF. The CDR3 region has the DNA TGTGCCAGCAGACCGGGGGAGACCTACAATGAGCAGTTCTTC.

The CDR3 DNA sequence: TGTGCCAGCAGTTACTCGAGTCTTAGTTTCACAGATACGCAGTATTTT. Its protein product is CASSYSSLSFTDTQYF. This chain joins TRBV6-5 and TRBJ2-3; D not resolved. Germline V CDR1 and CDR2: MNHEY, SVGAGI. V was clipped by 0 bases and J by 2 bases, with 12 bases between them. The CDR3 consists of 16 residues.

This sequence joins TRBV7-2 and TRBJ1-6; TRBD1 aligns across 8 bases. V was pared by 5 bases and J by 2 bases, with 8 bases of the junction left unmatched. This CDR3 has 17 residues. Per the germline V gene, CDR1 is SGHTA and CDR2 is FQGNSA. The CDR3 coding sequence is TGTGCCAGCAGCCTACCCCCGGACAGGGCCTATAATTCACCCCTCCACTTT. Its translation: CASSLPPDRAYNSPLHF. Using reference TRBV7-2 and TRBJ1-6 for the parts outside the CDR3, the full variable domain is GAGVSQSPSNKVTEKGKDVELRCDPISGHTALYWYRQSLGQGLEFLIYFQGNSAPDKSGLPSDRFSAERTGGSVSTLTIQRTQQEDSAVYLCASSLPPDRAYNSPLHFGNGTRLTVT.

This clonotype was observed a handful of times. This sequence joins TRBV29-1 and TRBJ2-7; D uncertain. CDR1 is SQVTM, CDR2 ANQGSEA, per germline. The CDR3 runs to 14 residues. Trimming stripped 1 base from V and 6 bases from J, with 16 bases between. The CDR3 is CSVEGWPSGAEQYF. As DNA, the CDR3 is TGCAGCGTTGAAGGGTGGCCTTCGGGCGCCGAGCAGTACTTC.

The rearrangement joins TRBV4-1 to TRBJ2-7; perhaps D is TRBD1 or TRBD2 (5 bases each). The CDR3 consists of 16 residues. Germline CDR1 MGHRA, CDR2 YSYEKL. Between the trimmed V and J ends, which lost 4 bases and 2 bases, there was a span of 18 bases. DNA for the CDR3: TGCGCCAGCAGCCTCATAGAGGGGTTCGGGGCCTACGAGCAGTACTTC. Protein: CASSLIEGFGAYEQYF.

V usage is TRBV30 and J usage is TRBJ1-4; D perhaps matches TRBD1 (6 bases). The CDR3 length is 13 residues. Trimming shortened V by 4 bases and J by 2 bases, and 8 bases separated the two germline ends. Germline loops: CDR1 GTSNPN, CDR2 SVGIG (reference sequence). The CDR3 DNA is TGTGCCTGGAACAGGGTGACTAATGAAAAACTGTTTTTT. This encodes CAWNRVTNEKLFF.

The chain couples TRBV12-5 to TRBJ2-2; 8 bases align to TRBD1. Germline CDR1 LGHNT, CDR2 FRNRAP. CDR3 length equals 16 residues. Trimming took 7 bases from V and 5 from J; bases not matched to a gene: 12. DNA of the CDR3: TGTGCTAGTGCCCGCCCCGGACAGGGTAGAACCGGGGAGCTGTTTTTT. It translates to CASARPGQGRTGELFF.